This T cell receptor (beta chain) comes out of a study of blood T cell repertoires in COVID-19. The overall study: T cells, B-cell-depleted T cells, or PBMCs provided the cDNA or gDNA that served as material.

In the authors' workflow: By means of reference gene primer amplification, nucleated cell counts were estimated. Assay used: immunoSEQ multiplex PCR; TCRdb lists only in-frame clones, some missing. V and J calls and clone size are those listed in that table; D and trimming were worked out from the DNA. Of approximately 210,000 clones listed, 70% to 90% are singletons. This CDR3 region has 16 residues. Germline CDR1 MNHNY, CDR2 SVGAGI (reference sequence). V lost 6 bases to trimming and J lost 3 bases, with 18 bases between them. This clone was observed a single time. Sequencing was done on a sample of peripheral blood. The TCR comes from a man aged 60-69 years with COVID-19, enrolled during active disease. This chain links TRBV6-6 with TRBJ1-5; D gene ambiguous. CDR3 sequence reads: CASSSAEGWANQPQHF. In DNA form, the CDR3 reads TGTGCCAGCAGCTCGGCAGAGGGCTGGGCCAATCAGCCCCAGCATTTT.